The T cell receptor beta chain described here comes from a study of blood T cell repertoires in COVID-19 (dated by TCRdb to 2020 to 2022). Describing the broader study: Samples from collaborators originated in the United States, Italy and Spain and spanned both the acute and convalescent phases of COVID-19. The material from the prospective study consisted of cDNA or gDNA derived from T cells, B-cell-depleted T cells, or PBMCs. Where available, HLA class I and class II types were obtained from metadata supplied by the sample provider rather than from assay-based typing. Samples came from the ongoing ImmuneRACE study (first 160 participants) plus 1,254 subjects from 6 global collaborators. Nearly every sample came with metadata listing a de-identified subject ID, COVID-19 status, age in years and sex. The dataset comprised deeply sampled blood TCRbeta repertoires from subjects exposed to, actively infected with, or recovered from COVID-19. A freely available public database, intended as a resource for researchers studying the immune response to SARS-CoV-2, is where the repertoires were released.

Broader findings and caveats from the paper: The amount of clinical and demographic metadata varied by source and participant and was provided uncurated.

V is cut by 6 bases and J by 2 bases, and the space between the germline ends is 10 bases. The CDR3 has 13 amino acids, counting the end cysteine and phenylalanine. Only CDR3 DNA remains: 39 bases, in frame from the first base. As encoded in the germline V gene, CDR1 is MNHEY while CDR2 is SVGEGT. Points on this clone: Its antigen is currently not known. Qualities for individual bases were not recorded, and no much larger clone is one base off.

TCRbeta CDR3 regions were amplified from genomic DNA by means of the immunoSEQ Assay, a bias-controlled multiplex PCR. In the authors' own workflow: The number of nucleated cells in each sample was estimated from the amplification of reference gene primers within the assay. Sequence reads were collapsed and filtered to measure the absolute abundance of every unique TCRbeta CDR3 rearrangement. For each sample, productive Simpson clonality was calculated as the square root of Simpson's diversity index over productive rearrangements. In TCRdb, the immuneACCESS table is reduced to in-frame sequences with V and J assigned. These tables do not hold every clone; where another copy was compared, an unresolved V gene accounts for under half, and the others remain unexplained. V, J and clone size are taken as reported in that table, and D and trimming were inferred from the DNA itself. Here the sample has approximately 200,000 clones; around 83% occur a single time. Of the sample, about 1% falls within the top ten clones.

Each collaborating institution followed its own protocols to collect whole blood in K2EDTA tubes. For TCRbeta analysis, collaborators shipped samples in one of three forms: frozen whole blood, isolated PBMCs, or DNA extracted from either of those sample types. Recombination linked TRBV6-2 or TRBV6-3 to TRBJ1-1; no D gene is confidently identified. The specimen was peripheral blood. This clonotype was sampled from a man aged 35-49 years with acute or convalescent COVID-19. The DNA is as follows: TGTGCCAGCAGCAACAGACATAACACTGAAGCTTTCTTT. This translates into CASSNRHNTEAFF.